This T cell receptor beta chain emerged from a study of T cell repertoires in cytomegalovirus infection. The wider study: Public TCR beta signature analysis indicated the presence of both CMV infection and matching HLA type.

Overall study findings and caveats: HLA-C-restricted, CMV-specific TCR beta clonotypes were dominant ex vivo. There were carriers of CMV plus the relevant HLA, and cumulative public TCR beta family frequency identified them.

One entry per CDR3 protein, called by TCRdb with MiXCR from the reads. The table shows hundreds of thousands of distinct CDR3 sequences, with over 7.5% occurring only once. Worth noting for this clonotype: Its antigen is as yet unknown.

The sequenced sample was PBMCs. This TCR came from a human donor in good health (CMV status not recorded). Some clones in this sample may be carry-over from other donors' samples.

This chain's CDR3 is CASSLTAPSGSQETQYF. The CDR3 DNA reads TGTGCCAGCAGTTTAACCGCGCCTAGCGGATCCCAAGAGACCCAGTACTTC. This chain links TRBV27 with TRBJ2-5; 7 bases are shared with TRBD2. V lost 2 bases, J lost 1 base, and 10 bases stayed unmatched. The CDR3 is 17 amino acids. Per the germline V gene, CDR1 is MNHEY and CDR2 is SMNVEV (reference sequence).